This T cell receptor (beta chain) appears in the sequencing data of a study of cytomegalovirus exposure and HLA in healthy donors. General observations from the study: Common viral pathogens (according to a later analysis) appeared linked to several of the most significant clusters.

CDR1 is LNHDA, CDR2 SQIVND, per germline (reference sequence). This CDR3 has 16 amino acids. The V and J ends lost 3 bases and 4 bases, in that order; junction bases with no gene match: 10. Primers included in the PCR were 60 Vbeta and 13 Jbeta primers. Method: immunoSEQ multiplex PCR; TCRdb's copy keeps in-frame clones and lacks some. This table has tens of thousands of clones, 65% to 70% appearing once. This clone was observed a handful of times. Its antigen is not identified. The sequencing sample was made of PBMCs. This TCR came from a man in his forties in good health and CMV-seropositive. V is TRBV19 and J is TRBJ2-5; 8 bases match TRBD1. In DNA form, the CDR3 reads TGTGCCAGTAGTATTTCGGCTCAGGGGGCGGGAGAGACCCAGTACTTC. It translates to CASSISAQGAGETQYF.